The text below deals with one T cell receptor beta chain. These data come from a study of OX40 agonist ivuxolimab in advanced cancers. This CDR3 spans 14 amino acids. V was clipped by 5 bases and J by 1 base; unmatched bases: 3. The germline gives CDR1 MNHEY, CDR2 SMNVEV (reference sequence). Repertoires were generated with immunoSEQ multiplex PCR, while TCRdb's copy carries only in-frame clones and drops some. Found here are tens of thousands of clones, approximately 89% of them singletons; the top ten hold 18%. This specimen was CD4+ or CD8+ T cells sorted from blood, taken in a trial of the OX40 agonist ivuxolimab. This sequence joins TRBV27 and TRBJ2-7; 9 bases agree with TRBD1. The receptor's source is an adult with an advanced solid tumor such as melanoma, head and neck, liver or kidney cancer. CDR3 coding DNA: TGTGCCAGCAGTATTGACAGGGGGTCCTACGAGCAGTACTTC. Residues: CASSIDRGSYEQYF.